This passage covers 30 T cell receptor beta chains from one sample sequenced in a study of cytomegalovirus exposure and HLA in healthy donors. Sequenced by immunoSEQ multiplex PCR; TCRdb stores in-frame clones only, minus some. The data hold fewer than 250,000 clones, with about 86% observed a single time. The material sequenced was PBMCs. Receptor source: a man aged 18 to 29 in good health and CMV-seronegative.

The V call is TRBV10-3, the J call TRBJ2-1, with 11 bases fitting TRBD1. V dropped 3 bases and J dropped 8; count of bases not matched to a gene: 3. Germline CDR1 is ENHRY and CDR2 is SYGVKD. The CDR3 loop spans 14 amino acids. The CDR3 coding sequence is TGTGCCATCAGTGAAGTGGGACAGGGGGATGAGCAGTTCTTC. Its translation is CAISEVGQGDEQFF.

This clone was detected only once. The chain uses TRBV4-1 and TRBJ1-4; D gene unclear. With 3 bases removed from V and 8 bases from J, the gap between germline ends came to 16 bases. The CDR3 is 15 amino acids. Per germline, CDR1 MGHRA and CDR2 YSYEKL. The CDR3 DNA is TGCGCCAGCAGCCAGGAAACTCATATCGGGGAAAAACTGTTTTTT. Protein product: CASSQETHIGEKLFF.

The V gene is TRBV19, the J gene TRBJ2-3; 11 positions agree with TRBD2. This CDR3 is built from 15 residues. CDR1 and CDR2 (germline): LNHDA, SQIVND (reference sequence). Trimming removed 10 bases from V and 2 bases from J; junction bases left unmatched: 8. The CDR3 here is CATQPLAGATDTQYF. CDR3 nucleotides: TGTGCCACCCAACCACTAGCGGGGGCCACAGATACGCAGTATTTT.

The chain has TRBV25-1 and TRBJ1-5; D remains unclear. CDR1 is MGHDK, CDR2 SYGVNS, per germline. The CDR3 consists of 13 residues. Trimming cost V 3 bases and J 7 bases, with 10 bases left between them. The CDR3 spells CASSERERQPQHF. CDR3 bases: TGTGCCAGCAGTGAGAGGGAAAGGCAGCCCCAGCATTTT.

This chain uses TRBV7-2 with TRBJ1-2; 7 bases line up with TRBD1. CDR1 SGHTA and CDR2 FQGNSA come from the germline V gene. V lost 5 bases to trimming and J lost 13 bases; unmatched junction nucleotides: 7. The CDR3 is 11 amino acids. CDR3 sequence: CASSVDRVSTF. CDR3 nucleotide sequence: TGTGCCAGCAGCGTAGACAGGGTCTCCACCTTC. Looking up the rest from reference TRBV7-2 and TRBJ1-2 gives the full variable domain: GAGVSQSPSNKVTEKGKDVELRCDPISGHTALYWYRQSLGQGLEFLIYFQGNSAPDKSGLPSDRFSAERTGGSVSTLTIQRTQQEDSAVYLCASSVDRVSTFGSGTRLTVV.

The chain is built from TRBV7-2 and TRBJ2-2, with 7 bases identical to TRBD1. The J segment lost 6 bases and the V segment lost 5 bases, leaving 15 bases of the junction unmatched. The CDR3 is 17 residues long. Per germline, CDR1 SGHTA and CDR2 FQGNSA. The CDR3 DNA reads TGTGCCAGCAGCGTACGGGTGTTGACAGGGCAGGCCGGGGAGCTGTTTTTT. It specifies CASSVRVLTGQAGELFF.

J is TRBJ1-1 and V is TRBV7-8; possible D gene TRBD1, 6 bases. V dropped 1 base and J dropped 5 bases, with 14 bases sitting between them. Germline V lookup: CDR1 SGHVS, CDR2 FQNEAQ. The CDR3 contains 15 residues. CDR3 bases: TGTGCCAGCAGCTTAGAAGCCAGGGGAAGAACTGAAGCTTTCTTT. Its translation is CASSLEARGRTEAFF.

Only one count was recorded for this clone. The junction does not match germline at one end; this may be a read error. This chain uses TRBV13 with TRBJ1-6; no firm D call. This CDR3 is 14 amino acids long. CDR1 and CDR2 from the germline V gene are PRHDT and FYEKMQ (reference sequence). Here the CDR3 reads CASSLGRINPPLHF. The CDR3 coding sequence is TGTGCCAGCAGCTTAGGGCGGATTAATCCACCCCTCCACTTT.

A single count supports this clone. This sequence joins TRBV7-8 and TRBJ2-3, with TRBD2 matching over 9 bases. Trimming took 2 bases from V and 3 from J; bases not matched to a gene: 6. Germline V lookup: CDR1 SGHVS, CDR2 FQNEAQ. This CDR3 comprises 16 residues. CDR3 coding DNA: TGTGCCAGCAGCTTATTTGTTGCGGGGGGGACAGATACGCAGTATTTT. It is translated as CASSLFVAGGTDTQYF.

V is TRBV29-1 and J is TRBJ2-7, with a tentative D call TRBD1 (6 bases). The CDR3 extends over 14 amino acids. Looked up from germline, CDR1 is SQVTM and CDR2 is ANQGSEA. V was shortened by 1 base and J by 7 bases, with 17 bases between the two germline ends. The CDR3 DNA reads as TGCAGCGTTGAAGTTGTCGGACAGTCGGAAGAGCAGTACTTC. Amino acid sequence: CSVEVVGQSEEQYF.

This chain joins TRBV14 and TRBJ2-7; tentative D call: TRBD2 (5 bases). Per the germline V gene, CDR1 is SGHDN and CDR2 is FVKESK. Trimming pared 1 base from V and 7 bases from J, leaving 11 bases between. This CDR3 has 13 amino acids. CDR3: CASSQVRRGEQYF. The CDR3 DNA follows: TGTGCCAGCAGCCAAGTTAGGCGAGGGGAGCAGTACTTC.

V and J are TRBV25-1 and TRBJ2-2, with 9 bases identical to TRBD1. The J segment lost 5 bases and the V segment lost 3 bases, leaving 4 bases of the junction unmatched. Germline V gene data show CDR1 as MGHDK and CDR2 as SYGVNS. The CDR3 is made up of 15 amino acids. The CDR3 loop reads CASSDPGTGTGELFF. CDR3 DNA sequence: TGTGCCAGCAGTGACCCCGGGACAGGGACCGGGGAGCTGTTTTTT.

This clone was counted a single time. DNA for the CDR3: TGTGCCAGCAGCCTTGGACTAGCGGGAACGCAAATCAATGAGCAGTTCTTC. It specifies CASSLGLAGTQINEQFF. This rearrangement joins TRBV14 to TRBJ2-1; TRBD2 aligns across 12 bases. Germline values: CDR1 SGHDN, CDR2 FVKESK. CDR3 length equals 17 residues. With 4 bases clipped from V and 6 bases from J, the junction kept 10 bases outside the gene matches.

This clone came up once. DNA for the CDR3: TGTGCCAGCAGCAGCGTTAGGCGCACAGATACGCAGTATTTT. Residues: CASSSVRRTDTQYF. This rearrangement joins TRBV7-9 to TRBJ2-3; D remains unclear. V lost 5 bases to trimming and J lost 1 base, with 10 bases between them. The CDR3 has 14 residues. CDR1 and CDR2 from the germline V gene are SEHNR and FQNEAQ (reference sequence).

The chain couples TRBV28 to TRBJ1-5; TRBD1 agrees at 7 bases. In germline, CDR1 is MDHEN, CDR2 SYDVKM. V was pared by 0 bases and J by 3 bases, with 2 bases of the junction left unmatched. This CDR3 has 15 residues. The CDR3: CASSLWTGNNQPQHF. The CDR3 coding sequence is TGTGCCAGCAGTTTATGGACAGGGAACAATCAGCCCCAGCATTTT.

The J gene is TRBJ2-1, the V gene TRBV15, with TRBD2 matching 9 bases. Unmatched junction bases numbered 12, after V lost 0 bases and J lost 9 bases. The germline V gene has CDR1 LNHNV and CDR2 YYDKDF (reference sequence). The CDR3 totals 17 residues. CDR3 in amino acids: CATSRDLGALAGSEQFF. CDR3 sequence (DNA): TGTGCCACCAGCAGAGATTTAGGTGCGCTAGCGGGGAGTGAGCAGTTCTTC.

The CDR3 coding sequence is TGTGCCAGCAGTTTAGCGTCCGCGGGGAGGGACGAGCAGTACTTC. Its protein product is CASSLASAGRDEQYF. V and J are TRBV28 and TRBJ2-7; 7 bases match TRBD2. With 2 bases clipped from V and 5 bases from J, the junction kept 9 bases outside the gene matches. The CDR3 runs 15 residues. CDR1 and CDR2 from the germline V gene are MDHEN and SYDVKM.

The rearrangement uses TRBV7-9 and TRBJ2-5, with 7 nucleotides matching TRBD2. The CDR3 sequence is 14 residues long. J lost 3 bases, V lost 1 base, and 2 bases had no gene match. Germline loops: CDR1 SEHNR, CDR2 FQNEAQ (reference sequence). Here the CDR3 reads CASSLGGGKETQYF. The CDR3 DNA sequence: TGTGCCAGCAGCTTAGGCGGGGGTAAAGAGACCCAGTACTTC. The full variable domain, in which reference TRBV7-9 and TRBJ2-5 provide the parts outside the CDR3, is DTGVSQNPRHKITKRGQNVTFRCDPISEHNRLYWYRQTLGQGPEFLTYFQNEAQLEKSRLLSDRFSAERPKGSFSTLEIQRTEQGDSAMYLCASSLGGGKETQYFGPGTRLLVL.

The chain joins TRBV7-9 to TRBJ2-5, with D possibly TRBD1 on 6 matching bases. The CDR3 length is 15 residues. The germline V gene has CDR1 SEHNR and CDR2 FQNEAQ (reference sequence). V was cut by 3 bases and J by 2 bases, with 13 bases left in between. The CDR3 spells CASSFSGTRQETQYF. CDR3 sequence (DNA): TGTGCCAGCAGCTTTAGTGGGACAAGACAAGAGACCCAGTACTTC.

The chain has TRBV10-3 and TRBJ1-2, with D unresolved. Germline CDR1 reads ENHRY; CDR2 reads SYGVKD. This CDR3 has 14 amino acids. Trimming removed 6 bases at V and 5 bases at J, with 16 bases between. In DNA form, the CDR3 reads TGTGCCATCAGACCTCAAGGGAGCTTTTATGGCTACACCTTC. It codes for CAIRPQGSFYGYTF.

The chain joins TRBV5-1 to TRBJ2-1; possibly TRBD1 for D (6 bases). The germline gives CDR1 SGHRS, CDR2 YFSETQ. The CDR3 has 13 amino acids. Trimming pared 2 bases from V and 8 bases from J, leaving 11 bases between. The CDR3 region is CASSFTGPDEQFF. Here the CDR3 DNA reads TGCGCCAGCAGCTTCACAGGGCCAGATGAGCAGTTCTTC.

The CDR3 spells CSVGLAADTQYF. The CDR3 DNA reads TGCAGCGTCGGACTGGCGGCAGATACGCAGTATTTT. The chain recombines TRBV29-1 with TRBJ2-3, with D tentatively TRBD2 (5 bases). V was cut by 6 bases and J by 4 bases, with 11 bases left in between. Germline V gene lookup returns CDR1 SQVTM and CDR2 ANQGSEA. The CDR3 is 12 residues long.

V gene TRBV5-1 combines with J gene TRBJ1-1; a possible D gene is TRBD1 (6 bases). The V gene's germline CDR1 is SGHRS and CDR2 YFSETQ. The CDR3 extends over 15 amino acids. V was clipped by 3 bases and J by 4 bases, with 16 bases between them. The CDR3 sequence is CASSWMGAEGTEAFF. The CDR3 DNA follows: TGCGCCAGCAGCTGGATGGGGGCTGAGGGCACTGAAGCTTTCTTT.

The genes are TRBV9 and TRBJ1-4; no clear D gene. The V gene's germline CDR1 is SGDLS and CDR2 YYNGEE. The V gene lost 0 bases and the J gene lost 3 bases, with 6 bases spanning the gap. This CDR3 contains 14 residues. CDR3 nucleotides: TGTGCCAGCAGCGTAGGTCAGGCTAATGAAAAACTGTTTTTT. This codes for CASSVGQANEKLFF.

This chain connects TRBV2 to TRBJ1-5; D might be TRBD1 (5 bases). The CDR3 totals 14 residues. Germline CDR1 and CDR2: SNHLY and FYNNEI. The germline V and J ends were trimmed by 6 bases and 2 bases, with 11 bases remaining between them. The CDR3, as DNA: TGTGCCAGCAGAAACCTACAGGGCAATCAGCCCCAGCATTTT. It encodes CASRNLQGNQPQHF.

This sequence joins TRBV19 and TRBJ1-4, with 7 bases that match TRBD1. The CDR3 is 13 amino acids. With 5 bases clipped from V and 8 bases from J, the junction kept 5 bases outside the gene matches. From germline, CDR1 is LNHDA and CDR2 SQIVND (reference sequence). The CDR3 DNA reads TGTGCCAGTAGTCTTACAGGGGCAGAAAAACTGTTTTTT. This gives the protein CASSLTGAEKLFF.

This sequence joins TRBV5-1 and TRBJ1-6, with 7 nucleotides matching TRBD1. The CDR3 contains 15 residues. Per germline, CDR1 SGHRS and CDR2 YFSETQ. The V gene end was trimmed by 2 bases and the J gene end by 7 bases; junction bases not matched to a gene: 6. This CDR3 is CASSLGGQSNSPLHF. The CDR3, as DNA: TGCGCCAGCAGCTTAGGGGGACAGTCCAATTCACCCCTCCACTTT.

The chain uses TRBV25-1 and TRBJ2-1; 7 positions match TRBD1. Germline assignment: CDR1 MGHDK and CDR2 SYGVNS. J lost 4 bases, V lost 10 bases, and 7 bases had no gene match. The CDR3 has 13 amino acids. CDR3 nucleotide sequence: TGTGCCACCGCGACAGGGTCATACAATGAGCAGTTCTTC. Its translation is CATATGSYNEQFF.

V is TRBV18 and J is TRBJ1-6; 9 positions match TRBD1. The CDR3 extends over 16 amino acids. Germline lookup yields CDR1 KGHSH and CDR2 LQKENI. The V gene end was trimmed by 2 bases and the J gene end by 10 bases; junction bases not matched to a gene: 9. The CDR3 sequence is CASSPTEDRGVSPLHF. CDR3 nucleotides: TGTGCCAGCTCACCAACTGAGGACAGGGGAGTATCACCCCTCCACTTT. Looking up the rest from reference TRBV18 and TRBJ1-6 gives the full variable domain: NAGVMQNPRHLVRRRGQEARLRCSPMKGHSHVYWYRQLPEEGLKFMVYLQKENIIDESGMPKERFSAEFPKEGPSILRIQQVVRGDSAAYFCASSPTEDRGVSPLHFGNGTRLTVT.

The CDR3 is CASSSRTGQPQHF. The CDR3 nucleotides are TGTGCCAGCAGTTCTCGGACGGGGCAGCCCCAGCATTTT. This rearrangement joins TRBV6-6 to TRBJ1-5; D remains unclear. The CDR3 extends over 13 amino acids. The V gene's germline CDR1 is MNHNY and CDR2 SVGAGI (reference sequence). V was trimmed by 4 bases and J by 7 bases, leaving 11 bases between them.